These 5 T cell receptor beta chains were all obtained from the same sample, sequenced in a study of cytomegalovirus exposure and HLA in healthy donors. The PCR had 60 Vbeta and 13 Jbeta primers. Some clones are missing from TCRdb's copy, which holds only in-frame ones; the method was immunoSEQ multiplex PCR. The repertoire holds approximately 99,000 clones, with about four fifths as singletons. Input material: PBMCs. These TCRs come from a male donor in good health and CMV-seropositive.

The rearrangement uses TRBV6-5 and TRBJ1-1; maybe TRBD1 (6 bases). Germline CDR1 MNHEY, CDR2 SVGAGI. The CDR3 totals 12 residues. V was pared by 8 bases and J by 6 bases, with 13 bases between. CDR3 DNA: TGTGCCAGCCGAACAGGGACATCTGAAGCTTTCTTT. Translated: CASRTGTSEAFF.

The chain is built from TRBV4-3 and TRBJ1-1, with D possibly TRBD1 on 5 matching bases. The CDR3 consists of 14 residues. Germline CDR1 is LGHNA and CDR2 is YSLEER. V gave up 0 bases and J gave up 1 base, with 6 bases separating them. The CDR3 region is CASSQEGGNTEAFF. The CDR3 nucleotides read TGCGCCAGCAGCCAAGAGGGGGGGAACACTGAAGCTTTCTTT.

This clone appeared a few times. CDR3: CASSHRESNEKLFF. Here the CDR3 DNA reads TGTGCCAGTAGTCACCGGGAGTCGAATGAAAAACTGTTTTTT. V is TRBV19 and J is TRBJ1-4; D is undetermined. This CDR3 contains 14 residues. The germline CDR1 and CDR2 sequences are LNHDA and SQIVND (reference sequence). With 5 bases removed from V and 5 bases from J, the gap between germline ends came to 12 bases. Full variable domain (outside the CDR3, taken from reference TRBV19 and TRBJ1-4): DGGITQSPKYLFRKEGQNVTLSCEQNLNHDAMYWYRQDPGQGLRLIYYSQIVNDFQKGDIAEGYSVSREKKESFPLTVTSAQKNPTAFYLCASSHRESNEKLFFGSGTQLSVL.

V is TRBV7-6 and J is TRBJ2-2, with 11 bases identical to TRBD2. Germline-derived CDR1 and CDR2 are SGHVS and FNYEAQ. This CDR3 is 17 amino acids long. Trimming cost V 5 bases and J 1 base; bases outside gene matches: 6. The CDR3 DNA is TGTGCCAGCAGCCCTGAGACTAGCGGGATGAACACCGGGGAGCTGTTTTTT. This encodes CASSPETSGMNTGELFF.

V usage is TRBV7-8 and J usage is TRBJ2-2; 8 bases are shared with TRBD1. After removal of 3 bases from V and 1 base from J, the junction contained 4 bases not matched to a gene. CDR1 and CDR2 (germline): SGHVS, FQNEAQ. This CDR3 contains 16 residues. The DNA for the CDR3 is TGTGCCAGCAGCTTTCTTGACAGGGGGAACACCGGGGAGCTGTTTTTT. This encodes CASSFLDRGNTGELFF.